The 9 T cell receptor beta chains below come from one sample, sequenced in a study of blood T cells in healthy people across ages. Primers used in a second PCR of roughly 6 to 11 cycles were a sample-barcoded 5' primer and a J-beta primer mix. TCRdb re-called the 5' RACE reads with MiXCR, one entry per CDR3 protein. The sample includes around 1,800,000 distinct CDR3 sequences, about 39% of them seen just once. Sequenced: blood. These receptors were collected from a human donor in good health.

This clonotype came up a few times. The chain employs TRBV10-3 and TRBJ2-7; D possibly corresponds to TRBD1 (5 bases). This CDR3 contains 17 residues. Trimming stripped 3 bases from V and 9 bases from J, with 27 bases between. Germline values: CDR1 ENHRY, CDR2 SYGVKD. This CDR3 reads CAISDGASRPSVIGQYF. CDR3 DNA sequence: TGTGCCATCAGTGATGGGGCATCCCGGCCGTCGGTAATCGGGCAGTACTTC.

The chain couples TRBV7-2 to TRBJ1-4; TRBD1 might be the D (5 bases). V gave up 5 bases and J gave up 7 bases, with 14 bases separating them. The CDR3 sequence is 14 residues long. Germline V CDR1 and CDR2: SGHTA, FQGNSA. The CDR3 here is CASSLPGRIEKLFF. The DNA for the CDR3 is TGTGCCAGCAGCCTTCCGGGACGGATTGAAAAACTGTTTTTT. Variable domain in full (rest from reference TRBV7-2 and TRBJ1-4): GAGVSQSPSNKVTEKGKDVELRCDPISGHTALYWYRQSLGQGLEFLIYFQGNSAPDKSGLPSDRFSAERTGGSVSTLTIQRTQQEDSAVYLCASSLPGRIEKLFFGSGTQLSVL.

This clonotype was recorded a few times. The chain recombines TRBV7-2 with TRBJ1-4; 9 bases are shared with TRBD1. The germline CDR1 and CDR2 sequences are SGHTA and FQGNSA. The CDR3 has 15 amino acids. V shed 0 bases, J shed 7 bases, and the junction held 3 bases outside the gene matches. The CDR3 reads CASSLADRGAEKLFF. The CDR3 nucleotides read TGTGCCAGCAGCTTAGCAGACAGGGGGGCTGAAAAACTGTTTTTT.

This clonotype was observed a handful of times. This chain connects TRBV29-1 to TRBJ2-5; TRBD1 matches 9 bases. This CDR3 contains 17 residues. The germline V gene has CDR1 SQVTM and CDR2 ANQGSEA. V was clipped by 6 bases and J by 5 bases; unmatched bases: 19. Written as DNA, the CDR3 is TGCAGCGTCCTCTCCGGGACAGGGTTTCTCGTTTCGGAGACCCAGTACTTC. As protein: CSVLSGTGFLVSETQYF.

The table lists this clonotype with a few counts. This chain connects TRBV6-5 to TRBJ1-4; D uncertain. Deletions cut 5 bases from V and 8 bases from J, with 18 bases between. The CDR3 is 15 residues long. Germline CDR1 MNHEY, CDR2 SVGAGI. The CDR3 region is CASSDNPWDHEKLFF. The CDR3 DNA is TGTGCCAGCAGTGACAACCCCTGGGATCACGAAAAACTGTTTTTT.

The chain joins TRBV7-9 to TRBJ2-5, with TRBD1 matching 7 bases. Germline V gene sequence: CDR1 SEHNR, CDR2 FQNEAQ (reference sequence). V lost 3 bases, J lost 3 bases, and 7 bases stayed unmatched. The CDR3 totals 15 residues. CDR3 DNA: TGTGCCAGCAGCTTTAGACAGGGATGGGAAGAGACCCAGTACTTC. As protein: CASSFRQGWEETQYF.

In this sample, this clonotype turned up a few times. The chain employs TRBV6-2 or TRBV6-3 and TRBJ1-5; TRBD1 aligns across 7 bases. The CDR3 totals 18 residues. Germline values: CDR1 MNHEY, CDR2 SVGEGT. Trimming removed 6 bases from V and 1 base from J; junction bases left unmatched: 15. CDR3 in amino acids: CASSYVVKGALSNQPQHF. CDR3 DNA sequence: TGTGCCAGCAGCTACGTAGTTAAGGGGGCTTTAAGCAATCAGCCCCAGCATTTT.

This clonotype has more than one count but fewer than ten. This chain uses TRBV6-6 with TRBJ1-5; D gene ambiguous. The CDR3 totals 13 residues. Germline values: CDR1 MNHNY, CDR2 SVGAGI (reference sequence). Trimming shortened V by 2 bases and J by 4 bases, and 6 bases separated the two germline ends. CDR3 sequence reads: CASSYPQNQPQHF. CDR3 nucleotides: TGTGCCAGCAGTTACCCCCAAAATCAGCCCCAGCATTTT.

This rearrangement joins TRBV7-2 to TRBJ2-7; D remains unclear. This CDR3 is 15 amino acids long. Germline loops: CDR1 SGHTA, CDR2 FQGNSA. Trimming removed 5 bases at V and 2 bases at J, with 16 bases between. The CDR3 DNA sequence: TGTGCCAGCAGCCCAGCTTTGAGCTCCGCCTACGAGCAGTACTTC. Residues: CASSPALSSAYEQYF.